The 23 T cell receptor beta chains below come from one sample, sequenced in a study of T cells in Graves' hyperthyroidism and ophthalmopathy. It was RNA transcripts that yielded the amplified TCR beta CDR3 regions. The TCR CDR3 was amplified in a first-round RT-PCR using the HTBI primer set. MiXCR was run by TCRdb on the multiplex PCR reads, yielding one entry per CDR3 protein. Among roughly 720,000 distinct CDR3 sequences listed, approximately 15% were seen once. Material: blood. These TCRs come from a man in his forties or fifties with Graves' hyperthyroidism.

This clonotype was counted ten times or more. J is TRBJ2-4 and V is TRBV11-3; a weak D match, TRBD1 (5 bases). The germline CDR1 and CDR2 sequences are SGHNT and YENEEA. Trimming stripped 5 bases from V and 0 bases from J, with 14 bases between. The CDR3 contains 16 residues. The CDR3 DNA reads as TGTGCCAGCAGCACCTCAGGGTTGCTAGCCAAAAACATTCAGTACTTC. This sequence encodes CASSTSGLLAKNIQYF. The full variable domain, with the rest looked up from reference TRBV11-3 and TRBJ2-4, is EAGVVQSPRYKIIEKKQPVAFWCNPISGHNTLYWYLQNLGQGPELLIRYENEEAVDDSQLPKDRFSAERLKGVDSTLKIQPAELGDSAVYLCASSTSGLLAKNIQYFGAGTRLSVL.

The chain carries TRBV18 and TRBJ1-5; D may be TRBD1 (5 bases). This CDR3 is built from 14 residues. Per the germline V gene, CDR1 is KGHSH and CDR2 is LQKENI. The germline V and J ends were trimmed by 3 bases and 7 bases, with 13 bases remaining between them. The DNA of the CDR3 is TGTGCCAGCTCACCCGCGGCTGGGGACCAGCCCCAGCATTTT. Protein product: CASSPAAGDQPQHF.

This clonotype appeared a few times. The gene calls are TRBV7-9 and TRBJ2-5; tentative D call: TRBD2 (5 bases). The V end was cut by 3 bases, the J end by 4 bases, with 15 bases between. CDR1 and CDR2 from the germline V gene are SEHNR and FQNEAQ (reference sequence). The CDR3 runs 15 residues. CDR3 residues: CASSFGPFEGETQYF. CDR3 sequence (DNA): TGTGCCAGCAGCTTCGGACCGTTCGAGGGAGAGACCCAGTACTTC.

This clonotype was seen only a few times. V and J are TRBV7-9 and TRBJ2-1; a weak D match, TRBD2 (6 bases). V lost 1 base and J lost 6, with 13 bases in between. The CDR3 extends over 15 amino acids. In germline, CDR1 is SEHNR, CDR2 FQNEAQ (reference sequence). CDR3 sequence reads: CASSLGGAGPNEQFF. CDR3 in DNA: TGTGCCAGCAGCTTAGGGGGCGCGGGACCCAATGAGCAGTTCTTC.

There are many counts of this clonotype. This rearrangement joins TRBV11-1 to TRBJ2-7; the match to TRBD2 covers 11 bases. CDR3 length: 16 residues. V gave up 5 bases and J gave up 4 bases; unmatched junction bases: 10. Germline values: CDR1 SGHAT, CDR2 FQDESV (reference sequence). CDR3 sequence reads: CASSILGTSGGYEQYF. The CDR3 nucleotides are TGTGCCAGCAGCATACTAGGGACTAGCGGAGGATACGAGCAGTACTTC.

This clonotype came up many times. The rearrangement links TRBV7-9 to TRBJ2-7, with D perhaps matching TRBD1 (5 bases). From germline, CDR1 is SEHNR and CDR2 FQNEAQ (reference sequence). The V gene lost 6 bases and the J gene lost 3 bases, with 18 bases spanning the gap. The CDR3 extends over 15 amino acids. CDR3 region: CASRSDRVGIYEQYF. DNA for the CDR3: TGTGCCAGCAGATCAGACAGAGTTGGGATCTACGAGCAGTACTTC. The variable domain in full, completed from reference TRBV7-9 and TRBJ2-7, reads DTGVSQNPRHKITKRGQNVTFRCDPISEHNRLYWYRQTLGQGPEFLTYFQNEAQLEKSRLLSDRFSAERPKGSFSTLEIQRTEQGDSAMYLCASRSDRVGIYEQYFGPGTRLTVT.

At least ten counts were recorded for this clonotype. The chain links TRBV7-2 to TRBJ2-3, with D tentatively TRBD1 or TRBD2 (5 bases each). CDR3 length: 15 amino acids. Germline V gene sequence: CDR1 SGHTA, CDR2 FQGNSA. Trimming pared 5 bases from V and 2 bases from J, leaving 14 bases between. The CDR3 DNA reads as TGTGCCAGCAGCCCTACCGGGGCCCACACAGATACGCAGTATTTT. Translation: CASSPTGAHTDTQYF.

This clonotype has more than one count but fewer than ten. The rearrangement uses TRBV6-2 or TRBV6-3 and TRBJ1-1, with a weak D call TRBD1 (5 bases). Germline values: CDR1 MNHEY, CDR2 SVGEGT. V was cut by 8 bases and J by 1 base, with 11 bases left in between. This CDR3 is built from 13 residues. The chain's CDR3 is CASAGGANTEAFF. The CDR3 DNA sequence: TGTGCCAGCGCCGGTGGGGCGAACACTGAAGCTTTCTTT.

A few counts support this clonotype. The gene calls are TRBV14 and TRBJ2-1; D not certain. This CDR3 contains 15 residues. Per germline, CDR1 SGHDN and CDR2 FVKESK. With 1 base removed from V and 7 bases from J, the gap between germline ends came to 14 bases. The CDR3 loop is CASSQGWERKNEQFF. For the CDR3, the DNA is TGTGCCAGCAGCCAAGGTTGGGAACGGAAAAATGAGCAGTTCTTC. The entire variable domain, with the rest obtained from reference TRBV14 and TRBJ2-1, is as follows: EAGVTQFPSHSVIEKGQTVTLRCDPISGHDNLYWYRRVMGKEIKFLLHFVKESKQDESGMPNNRFLAERTGGTYSTLKVQPAELEDSGVYFCASSQGWERKNEQFFGPGTRLTVL.

This clonotype was counted only a few times. The rearrangement uses TRBV6-1 and TRBJ2-2; TRBD2 agrees at 13 bases. Trimming at V came to 5 bases and at J to 1 base, leaving 4 bases not matched to a gene. The CDR3 contains 17 residues. The germline gives CDR1 MNHNS, CDR2 SASEGT. The CDR3 protein is CASSMRTSGRNTGELFF. DNA of the CDR3: TGTGCCAGCAGTATGAGGACTAGCGGGAGGAACACCGGGGAGCTGTTTTTT.

This clonotype appeared a few times. This chain joins TRBV20-1 and TRBJ2-1; 10 bases line up with TRBD1. CDR1 DFQATT and CDR2 SNEGSKA come from the germline V gene (reference sequence). The junction had 12 bases not matched to a gene; V was cut back by 5 bases and J by 2 bases. The CDR3 is 17 amino acids. The CDR3 DNA reads TGCAGTGCTTCGCCGACAGGGGGCGCGAAAACCTACAATGAGCAGTTCTTC. It encodes CSASPTGGAKTYNEQFF.

This clonotype was counted only a few times. The rearrangement joins TRBV20-1 to TRBJ2-2; D may match TRBD1 or TRBD2 (5 bases each). Between the trimmed V and J ends, which lost 3 bases and 5 bases, there was a span of 10 bases. This CDR3 comprises 13 residues. Germline CDR1 is DFQATT and CDR2 is SNEGSKA (reference sequence). The CDR3 reads CSASGARTGELFF. CDR3 in DNA: TGCAGTGCTAGCGGGGCCAGGACCGGGGAGCTGTTTTTT.

This chain uses TRBV5-1 with TRBJ2-3; 9 bases map to TRBD1. Per the germline V gene, CDR1 is SGHRS and CDR2 is YFSETQ. This CDR3 has 16 residues. The trim removed 0 bases at V and 4 bases at J, leaving 6 bases unmatched. The CDR3 here is CASSLDPGQGSDTQYF. The CDR3 DNA is TGCGCCAGCAGCTTGGATCCGGGACAGGGTTCAGATACGCAGTATTTT.

This clonotype was recorded many times. This chain joins TRBV12-5 and TRBJ2-1, with 8 positions matching TRBD2. The CDR3 has 16 amino acids. V lost 5 bases and J lost 8; bases outside the gene matches: 14. The germline CDR1 and CDR2 sequences are LGHNT and FRNRAP. The DNA of the CDR3 is TGTGCTAGTGGTCCGGACACTAGCGGCCCCGGGGATGAGCAGTTCTTC. Translated, it gives CASGPDTSGPGDEQFF.

The table lists this clonotype with many counts. The chain uses TRBV12-3 or TRBV12-4 and TRBJ2-1; 9 positions agree with TRBD2. Trimming at V came to 6 bases and at J to 2 bases, leaving 2 bases not matched to a gene. There are 14 residues in the CDR3. CDR3 in DNA: TGTGCCAGCAGCGGGACTAGCCCCTACAATGAGCAGTTCTTC. Protein: CASSGTSPYNEQFF.

This clonotype was observed at least ten times. The chain couples TRBV2 to TRBJ1-5, with TRBD1 identical over 10 bases. The trim removed 6 bases at V and 4 bases at J, leaving 0 bases unmatched. Looked up from germline, CDR1 is SNHLY and CDR2 is FYNNEI. The CDR3 runs 13 residues. CDR3 region: CASRGQGNQPQHF. The CDR3 DNA follows: TGTGCCAGCAGGGGACAGGGGAATCAGCCCCAGCATTTT.

This clonotype was seen more than once but under ten times. V and J are TRBV9 and TRBJ2-1; D not certain. V dropped 0 bases and J dropped 6 bases, with 10 bases sitting between them. Germline loops: CDR1 SGDLS, CDR2 YYNGEE. The CDR3 is 14 residues long. CDR3 DNA: TGTGCCAGCAGCGTAGCTGGTAATTCCAATGAGCAGTTCTTC. Translated: CASSVAGNSNEQFF.

The sample holds a few counts of this clonotype. The rearrangement uses TRBV12-3 or TRBV12-4 and TRBJ2-1; TRBD2 matches 10 bases. The CDR3 is 16 residues long. After removal of 4 bases from V and 5 bases from J, the junction contained 8 bases not matched to a gene. CDR3 amino acids: CASSYRTSGLDNEQFF. The CDR3 DNA follows: TGTGCCAGCAGTTACAGGACTAGCGGACTCGACAATGAGCAGTTCTTC.

The sample holds many counts of this clonotype. V is TRBV6-5 and J is TRBJ1-1; D unclear. Germline lookup yields CDR1 MNHEY and CDR2 SVGAGI. V lost 2 bases and J 6 bases, leaving 7 bases between the germline ends. This CDR3 comprises 12 residues. CDR3 nucleotide sequence: TGTGCCAGCAGTTACAACCAAGCTGAAGCTTTCTTT. This sequence encodes CASSYNQAEAFF.

This clonotype was detected only a few times. The genes are TRBV7-2 and TRBJ2-2; 7 bases agree with TRBD1. Germline V CDR1 and CDR2: SGHTA, FQGNSA. CDR3 length equals 16 residues. V trimming: 1 base; J trimming: 5 bases; junction bases outside the gene matches: 7. The CDR3 DNA follows: TGTGCCAGCAGCTTAGGAGGGGGCAGAATAACCGGGGAGCTGTTTTTT. It encodes CASSLGGGRITGELFF.

The chain joins TRBV7-3 to TRBJ2-1, with 14 bases matching TRBD2. CDR1 and CDR2 from the germline V gene are SGHTA and FQGTGA. This CDR3 comprises 18 residues. V dropped 5 bases and J dropped 6; count of bases not matched to a gene: 12. This CDR3 is CASSQPGGTSGRSNEQFF. In DNA, the CDR3 is TGTGCCAGCAGCCAACCGGGTGGGACTAGCGGGAGAAGCAATGAGCAGTTCTTC. The variable domain in full, completed from reference TRBV7-3 and TRBJ2-1, reads GAGVSQTPSNKVTEKGKYVELRCDPISGHTALYWYRQSLGQGPEFLIYFQGTGAADDSGLPNDRFFAVRPEGSVSTLKIQRTERGDSAVYLCASSQPGGTSGRSNEQFFGPGTRLTVL.

This clonotype has just a few counts. This CDR3 is CATSRAITDTQYF. As DNA, the CDR3 is TGTGCCACCAGCAGAGCCATCACAGATACGCAGTATTTT. V and J are TRBV15 and TRBJ2-3; no reliable D call. This CDR3 comprises 13 residues. The V and J ends lost 1 base and 2 bases respectively, with 4 bases between them. Germline V CDR1 and CDR2: LNHNV, YYDKDF (reference sequence).

V is TRBV19 and J is TRBJ1-3, with D possibly TRBD1 on 5 matching bases. The CDR3 length is 16 residues. CDR1 and CDR2 from the germline V gene are LNHDA and SQIVND (reference sequence). The V end was cut by 6 bases, the J end by 3 bases, with 18 bases between. CDR3 sequence (DNA): TGTGCCAGTAGCCGGGGGACGTCGAGACGTGGAAACACCATATATTTT. Encoded protein: CASSRGTSRRGNTIYF.